This T cell receptor (beta chain) was recorded in a study of STAT5B mutations in CD4+ large granular lymphocyte leukemia. Trimming pared 3 bases from V and 5 bases from J, leaving 13 bases between. The CDR3 has 14 amino acids. Germline V lookup: CDR1 SNHLY, CDR2 FYNNEI. Clones were sequenced by immunoSEQ multiplex PCR, and TCRdb holds only the in-frame ones, with some missing. In the table there are roughly 48,000 clones, around 70% of which are singletons. This rearrangement joins TRBV2 to TRBJ2-5; no definite D call. Sequencing was carried out using CD4+ T cells from blood buffy coats. The TCR was taken from a human donor in good health. CDR3 bases: TGTGCCAGCAGTGAGACTGTAAGGACGGAGACCCAGTACTTC. It is translated as CASSETVRTETQYF.